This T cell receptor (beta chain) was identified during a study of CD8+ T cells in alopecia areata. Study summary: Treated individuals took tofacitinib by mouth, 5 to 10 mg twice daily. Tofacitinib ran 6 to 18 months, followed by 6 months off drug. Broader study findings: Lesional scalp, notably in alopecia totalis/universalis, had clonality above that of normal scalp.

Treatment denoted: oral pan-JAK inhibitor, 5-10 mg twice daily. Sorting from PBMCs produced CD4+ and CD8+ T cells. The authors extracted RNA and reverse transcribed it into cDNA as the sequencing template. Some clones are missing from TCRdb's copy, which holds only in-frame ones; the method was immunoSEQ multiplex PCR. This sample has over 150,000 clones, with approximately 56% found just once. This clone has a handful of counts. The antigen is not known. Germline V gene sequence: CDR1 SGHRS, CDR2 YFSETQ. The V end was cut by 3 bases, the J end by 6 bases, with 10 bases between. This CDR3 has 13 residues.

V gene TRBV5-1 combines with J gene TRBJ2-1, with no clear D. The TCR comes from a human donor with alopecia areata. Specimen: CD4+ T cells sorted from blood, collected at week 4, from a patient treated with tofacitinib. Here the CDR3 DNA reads TGCGCCAGCAGCTCCACCCCGTCCAATGAGCAGTTCTTC. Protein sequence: CASSSTPSNEQFF.